This T cell receptor (beta chain) was identified during a study of T cell repertoires in cytomegalovirus infection. Trimming cost V 7 bases and J 4 bases, with 15 bases left between them. This CDR3 contains 14 residues. Germline V gene data show CDR1 as MNHNS and CDR2 as SASEGT. MiXCR was run by TCRdb on the reads, yielding one entry per CDR3 protein. The data hold tens of thousands of distinct CDR3 sequences, with roughly 32% observed a single time. This clonotype has just a few counts. Its target is unknown. J is TRBJ2-3 and V is TRBV6-1; a weak D match, TRBD2 (6 bases). The sample was PBMCs, sequenced either directly or after in vitro stimulation (not recorded which). The TCR was taken from a human donor in good health (CMV status not recorded). Some clones in this sample may be carry-over from other donors' samples. The CDR3 DNA reads as TGTGCCAGCATGTGGGAGCGGGTCTCAGATACGCAGTATTTT. As protein: CASMWERVSDTQYF.